The present T cell receptor (beta chain) was sequenced within a study of blood T cells in healthy people across ages. This clonotype was counted between two and nine times. The antigen is unknown. The authors ran a second PCR of about 7 to 11 cycles using a sample-barcoded 5' primer and a J-beta primer mix. Each TCR beta cDNA got a 12-nucleotide random molecular identifier. A single record per CDR3 protein comes from TCRdb applying MiXCR to the 5' RACE reads. Counted here are around 1.7 million distinct CDR3 sequences, roughly 28% occurring once; the ten biggest clones make up roughly 8%. Study-wide points: Leaving the PBMCs unsorted stopped any conclusive comparison of naive versus antigen-experienced cells.

The ends were cut back, 0 bases at V and 8 bases at J, with 12 bases in the middle. The CDR3 totals 15 residues. CDR1 and CDR2 from the germline V gene are SGHRS and YFSETQ. This rearrangement joins TRBV5-1 to TRBJ1-6; D unresolved. This sequence was found in a woman aged 30 to 39 in good health. The sequenced sample was blood. For the CDR3, the DNA is TGCGCCAGCAGCTTGGAACAAGGAAAATATTCACCCCTCCACTTT. Translation: CASSLEQGKYSPLHF. The full variable domain, its missing parts supplied by reference TRBV5-1 and TRBJ1-6, is KAGVTQTPRYLIKTRGQQVTLSCSPISGHRSVSWYQQTPGQGLQFLFEYFSETQRNKGNFPGRFSGRQFSNSRSEMNVSTLELGDSALYLCASSLEQGKYSPLHFGNGTRLTVT.